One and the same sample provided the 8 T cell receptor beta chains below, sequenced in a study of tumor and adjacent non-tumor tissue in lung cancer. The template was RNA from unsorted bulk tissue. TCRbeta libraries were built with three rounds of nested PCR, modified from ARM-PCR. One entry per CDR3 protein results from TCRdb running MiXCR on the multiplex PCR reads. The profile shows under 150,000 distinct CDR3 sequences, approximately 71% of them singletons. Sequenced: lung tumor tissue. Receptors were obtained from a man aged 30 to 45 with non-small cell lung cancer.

DNA of the CDR3: TGCAGTGCTTGTGACGAGTGGAACACTGAAGCTTTCTTT. Translation: CSACDEWNTEAFF. This rearrangement joins TRBV20-1 to TRBJ1-1, with D unresolved. V lost 5 bases and J 1 base, leaving 11 bases between the germline ends. CDR3 size: 13 residues. Germline V gene lookup returns CDR1 DFQATT and CDR2 SNEGSKA (reference sequence).

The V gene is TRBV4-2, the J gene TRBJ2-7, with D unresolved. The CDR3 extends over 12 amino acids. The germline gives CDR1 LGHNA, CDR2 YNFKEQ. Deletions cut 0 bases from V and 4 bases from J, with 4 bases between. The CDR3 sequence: CASSQDVYEQYF. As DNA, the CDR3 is TGTGCCAGCAGCCAAGACGTGTACGAGCAGTACTTC.

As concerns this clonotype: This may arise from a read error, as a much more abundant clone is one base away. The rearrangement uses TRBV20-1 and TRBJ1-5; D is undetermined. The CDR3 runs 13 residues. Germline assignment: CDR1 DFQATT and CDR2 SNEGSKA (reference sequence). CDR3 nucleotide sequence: TGCAGTGCACGACCCACGGCGGACCAGCCCCATCATTTT. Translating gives CSARPTADQPHHF.

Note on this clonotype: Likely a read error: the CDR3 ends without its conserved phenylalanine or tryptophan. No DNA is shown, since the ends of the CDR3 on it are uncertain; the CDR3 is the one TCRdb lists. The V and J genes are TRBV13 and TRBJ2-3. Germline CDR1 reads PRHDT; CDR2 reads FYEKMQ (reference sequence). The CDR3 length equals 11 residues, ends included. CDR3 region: CASSATDTQYS.

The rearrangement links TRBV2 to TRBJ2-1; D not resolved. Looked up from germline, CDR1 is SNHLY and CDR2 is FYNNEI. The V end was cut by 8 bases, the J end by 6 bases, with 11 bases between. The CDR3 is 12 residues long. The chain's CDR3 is CASYDTSNEQFF. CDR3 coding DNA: TGTGCCAGCTATGACACCTCCAATGAGCAGTTCTTC.

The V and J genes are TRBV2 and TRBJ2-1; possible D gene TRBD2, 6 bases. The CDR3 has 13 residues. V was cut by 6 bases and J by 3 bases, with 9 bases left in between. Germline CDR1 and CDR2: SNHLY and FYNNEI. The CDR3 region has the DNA TGTGCCAGCAGGCGGGGATACTACAATGAGCAGTTCTTC. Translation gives CASRRGYYNEQFF.

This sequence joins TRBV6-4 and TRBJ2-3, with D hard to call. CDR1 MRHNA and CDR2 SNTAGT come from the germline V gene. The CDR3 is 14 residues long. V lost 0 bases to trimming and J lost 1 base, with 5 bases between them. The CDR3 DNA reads TGTGCCAGCAGTGACTCGTGGGGCACAGATACGCAGTATTTT. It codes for CASSDSWGTDTQYF.

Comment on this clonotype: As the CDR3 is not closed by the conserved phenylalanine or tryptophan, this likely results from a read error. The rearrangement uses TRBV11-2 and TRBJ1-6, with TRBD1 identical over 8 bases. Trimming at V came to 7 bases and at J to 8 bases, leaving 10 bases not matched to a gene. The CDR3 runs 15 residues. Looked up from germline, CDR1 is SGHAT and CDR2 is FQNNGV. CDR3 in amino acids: CASIFATGAYSPLHL. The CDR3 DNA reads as TGTGCCAGCATCTTCGCGACAGGGGCTTATTCACCCCTCCACTTG.